This record covers a single TCR beta chain. CD4+ cells were split into CD45RA+ naive and CD45RA-negative memory subsets. The V end was cut by 1 base, the J end by 6 bases, with 13 bases between. Germline CDR1 is SGDLS and CDR2 is YYNGEE. CDR3 length: 15 amino acids. This specimen belongs to a study of shared clonotypes between healthy human individuals. Some clones are missing from TCRdb's copy, which holds only in-frame ones; the method was immunoSEQ multiplex PCR. The table includes under 300,000 clones, 65% detected once. This rearrangement joins TRBV9 to TRBJ2-2, with D perhaps TRBD2 (6 bases). Specimen: memory CD4+ T cells sorted from blood. Subset described: CD45RA-negative fraction. The origin of this receptor is a young man in good health. For the CDR3, the DNA is TGTGCCAGCAGCGTACTGGAGGGGTTGGCCGGGGAGCTGTTTTTT. This sequence encodes CASSVLEGLAGELFF.